This TCR beta chain was sequenced in a study of high-grade serous ovarian cancer treatment subgroups. Whole-study context: Each sample yielded on average about 7,000 unique TCR beta rearrangements from 14,000 or so reads. Study-wide results and limits: Clonal relatedness tracked neoantigen level, and by trend copy number and mutation load. CDR1 and CDR2 were left unanalyzed; analyses focused on CDR3. Bulk tumor TCR sequencing gave no spatial information.

For this clone: What it binds is unknown.

Germline-derived CDR1 and CDR2 are SGHRS and YFSETQ. The CDR3 is 14 residues long. V lost 2 bases to trimming and J lost 4 bases, with 13 bases between them. Tumor samples were taken before definitive surgery or chemotherapy. Clones were sequenced by immunoSEQ multiplex PCR, and TCRdb holds only the in-frame ones, with some missing. The sample contains some 33,000 clones, 79% of which appear only once. The clonotype was recovered from a human donor with high-grade serous ovarian cancer. Material: tumor tissue. The chain has TRBV5-1 and TRBJ2-7; tentatively, D is TRBD2 (6 bases). The CDR3 DNA reads TGCGCCAGCAGCTTTCGGGACGGAGGGTACGAGCAGTACTTC. This sequence encodes CASSFRDGGYEQYF.